The rows below give T cell receptor beta chains drawn from one sample of a study of Graves' ophthalmopathy and Graves' hyperthyroidism. TCRdb called the multiplex PCR reads again in MiXCR, with one record for every CDR3 protein. Here the sample spans roughly 480,000 distinct CDR3 sequences, 13% to 15% being singletons. Sample: blood. The receptor source for this set is a woman in her twenties or thirties with Graves' ophthalmopathy. CDR3s include the opening cysteine and the closing phenylalanine or tryptophan. A D gene is named only where the DNA matches it firmly. The size field is filled for only some rows; it gives once, few, many or a size class.

13,-,TRBV4-1,TRBJ1-2,many,CASSQAGGNGYTF,TGCGCCAGCAGCCAAGCGGGGGGCAATGGCTACACCTTC
15,-,TRBV30,TRBJ1-2,-,CAWSAEGRANYGYTF,TGTGCCTGGAGTGCCGAGGGTAGAGCTAACTATGGCTACACCTTC
14,-,TRBV7-9,TRBJ2-7,many,CASSLKTVSYEQYF,TGTGCCAGCAGCTTAAAAACGGTCTCCTACGAGCAGTACTTC
17,-,TRBV2,TRBJ2-7,many,CASSEAVPTSGAYEQYF,TGTGCCAGCAGTGAAGCGGTCCCGACCTCGGGAGCCTACGAGCAGTACTTC
13,-,TRBV19,TRBJ1-1,many,CASSTLIGTEAFF,TGTGCCAGTAGTACTCTCATCGGTACTGAAGCTTTCTTT
13,TRBD2,TRBV14,TRBJ2-5,many,CASRGGGRGAQYF,TGTGCCAGCAGAGGAGGCGGACGGGGGGCCCAGTACTTC
15,TRBD2,TRBV27,TRBJ2-4,many,CASKRLAGGKNIQYF,TGTGCCAGCAAACGACTAGCGGGGGGCAAAAACATTCAGTACTTC
17,TRBD2,TRBV7-6,TRBJ2-2,many,CASSLGTSGSNTGELFF,TGTGCCAGCAGCTTAGGGACTAGCGGGTCGAACACCGGGGAGCTGTTTTTT
14,TRBD1,TRBV28,TRBJ1-2,-,CASLAWDSGGGYTF,TGTGCCAGCTTAGCCTGGGACAGCGGGGGCGGCTACACCTTC
13,-,TRBV12-5,TRBJ1-1,-,CASGNSGQTEAFF,TGTGCTAGTGGAAACTCAGGGCAGACTGAAGCTTTCTTT
12,-,TRBV12-3/TRBV12-4,TRBJ2-2,many,CASRSGTGELFF,TGTGCCAGCCGCTCCGGGACCGGGGAGCTGTTTTTT
12,-,TRBV27,TRBJ2-7,many,CASSLLRGEQYF,TGTGCCAGCAGTTTATTGAGGGGCGAGCAGTACTTC
17,-,TRBV24-1,TRBJ1-5,many,CATTTRTRRGCNQPQHF,TGTGCCACCACTACGAGGACCCGGCGTGGGTGCAATCAGCCCCAGCATTTT
14,-,TRBV6-5,TRBJ2-2,few,CASSYGQTTGELFF,TGTGCCAGCAGTTACGGACAGACCACCGGGGAGCTGTTTTTT
12,-,TRBV12-3/TRBV12-4,TRBJ1-2,many,CASSSRVFGYTF,TGTGCCAGCAGTTCCAGGGTATTCGGCTACACCTTC
12,-,TRBV2,TRBJ2-7,many,CASHGGLYEQYF,TGTGCCAGCCACGGGGGCCTCTACGAGCAGTACTTC
13,-,TRBV6-1,TRBJ2-4,many,CASSERRDDIQYF,TGTGCCAGCAGTGAACGTAGAGATGACATTCAGTACTTC
13,-,TRBV12-3/TRBV12-4,TRBJ2-7,-,CASSRRQVGEQYF,TGTGCCAGCAGCCGGCGACAGGTAGGGGAGCAGTACTTC
15,TRBD2,TRBV28,TRBJ2-5,-,CASSPLQRGQETQYF,TGTGCCAGCAGCCCCCTCCAGCGGGGTCAAGAGACCCAGTACTTC
16,-,TRBV12-3/TRBV12-4,TRBJ1-1,many,CASGATLGSGKTEAFF,TGTGCCAGCGGGGCGACCTTGGGGTCGGGGAAGACTGAAGCTTTCTTT
13,-,TRBV6-5,TRBJ1-1,few,CASSYYGATEAFF,TGTGCCAGCAGTTACTACGGGGCCACTGAAGCTTTCTTT
14,-,TRBV6-2/TRBV6-3,TRBJ2-2,-,CASKTTGDSGELFF,TGTGCCAGCAAAACCACGGGAGATTCCGGGGAGCTGTTTTTT
17,-,TRBV27,TRBJ1-1,many,CASTISASLLDGTEAFF,TGTGCCAGCACCATCTCAGCCTCCCTTCTGGACGGCACTGAAGCTTTCTTT
19,-,TRBV24-1,TRBJ2-7,-,CATSDSCRGKDPPSYEQYF,TGTGCCACCAGTGACTCCTGCAGGGGAAAGGATCCCCCGTCCTACGAGCAGTACTTC
16,TRBD1,TRBV6-1,TRBJ1-1,many,CASSTGTGAFDTEAFF,TGTGCCAGCAGTACAGGGACAGGGGCGTTTGACACTGAAGCTTTCTTT
13,TRBD1,TRBV10-3,TRBJ2-7,many,CATLTGHTYEQYF,TGTGCCACCCTGACAGGGCACACCTACGAGCAGTACTTC
15,-,TRBV6-5,TRBJ2-5,many,CASSRRTSLGETQYF,TGTGCCAGCAGCCGGCGCACTAGTCTAGGAGAGACCCAGTACTTC
18,TRBD1,TRBV6-4,TRBJ1-6,-,CASSDRFRDREVSSPLHF,TGTGCCAGCAGTGACAGGTTCCGGGACAGGGAAGTTTCTTCACCCCTCCACTTT
10,-,TRBV27,TRBJ1-2,many,CASSLYGYTF,TGTGCCAGCAGTTTATATGGCTACACCTTC
14,-,TRBV5-6,TRBJ2-5,few,CASSLSDRKETQYF,TGTGCCAGCAGCTTAAGCGACAGGAAAGAGACCCAGTACTTC
14,-,TRBV2,TRBJ2-5,many,CASSALLPQETQYF,TGTGCCAGCAGCGCACTCCTCCCCCAAGAGACCCAGTACTTC
15,TRBD1,TRBV20-1,TRBJ1-5,many,CSARGQGFSNQPQHF,TGCAGTGCTAGGGGACAGGGCTTTAGCAATCAGCCCCAGCATTTT
15,TRBD1,TRBV10-3,TRBJ2-7,many,CAIREGTGVSYEQYF,TGTGCCATCAGGGAAGGGACAGGGGTCTCCTACGAGCAGTACTTC
15,TRBD1,TRBV3-1,TRBJ2-7,few,CASSHSDRGPYEQYF,TGTGCCAGCAGCCATAGCGACAGGGGCCCCTACGAGCAGTACTTC
16,TRBD2,TRBV6-1,TRBJ2-2,many,CASTLAGGQVTGELFF,TGTGCCAGCACCCTAGCGGGGGGGCAGGTCACCGGGGAGCTGTTTTTT
16,TRBD1,TRBV12-5,TRBJ1-3,many,CASGSGGQSSGNTIYF,TGTGCTAGTGGTTCAGGGGGTCAGAGCTCTGGAAACACCATATATTTT
11,-,TRBV28,TRBJ1-5,few,CATSPNQPQHF,TGTGCCACCTCACCCAATCAGCCCCAGCATTTT
12,-,TRBV27,TRBJ2-1,many,CASSFRGAKQFF,TGTGCCAGCAGTTTCCGGGGGGCCAAGCAGTTCTTC
14,TRBD1,TRBV13,TRBJ1-2,-,CASSSRQGLGGYTF,TGTGCCAGCAGCTCTCGACAGGGGTTGGGCGGCTACACCTTC
13,-,TRBV11-2,TRBJ2-7,many,CASGLPGVHEQYF,TGTGCCAGCGGATTGCCAGGGGTCCACGAGCAGTACTTC
16,-,TRBV4-2,TRBJ2-6,few,CASSQGLRAGANVLTF,TGTGCCAGCAGCCAAGGTCTCAGAGCGGGGGCCAACGTCCTGACTTTC
16,-,TRBV4-1,TRBJ2-5,few,CASSQDPGRRGETQYF,TGCGCCAGCAGCCAAGATCCCGGAAGGAGGGGGGAGACCCAGTACTTC
13,-,TRBV19,TRBJ1-2,many,CASTFVGGYGYTF,TGTGCCAGTACATTTGTTGGGGGCTATGGCTACACCTTC
14,-,TRBV5-6,TRBJ1-2,many,CASSFPPTGNGYTF,TGTGCCAGCAGCTTCCCACCTACAGGGAATGGCTACACCTTC
17,-,TRBV19,TRBJ2-5,once,CASSARQDTLGQETQYF,TGTGCCAGTAGTGCCAGACAGGACACCTTGGGACAAGAGACCCAGTACTTC
12,-,TRBV19,TRBJ1-1,many,CASSMRTEEAFF,TGTGCCAGTAGTATGAGAACGGAGGAAGCTTTCTTT
12,-,TRBV5-1,TRBJ2-2,many,CASSEWTGELFF,TGCGCCAGCAGCGAGTGGACCGGGGAGCTGTTTTTT
15,-,TRBV30,TRBJ1-1,-,CAWSKPGHLNTEAFF,TGTGCCTGGAGTAAACCGGGACACCTGAACACTGAAGCTTTCTTT
15,TRBD2,TRBV12-3/TRBV12-4,TRBJ2-2,many,CASSPGTSGTGELFF,TGTGCCAGCAGTCCCGGGACTAGCGGCACCGGGGAGCTGTTTTTT
15,TRBD1,TRBV12-3/TRBV12-4,TRBJ2-5,-,CASREGQGLQETQYF,TGTGCCAGCAGGGAGGGACAGGGCCTGCAAGAGACCCAGTACTTC
13,-,TRBV7-2,TRBJ2-7,many,CASSSDRIYEQYF,TGTGCCAGCAGCTCCGACAGGATCTACGAGCAGTACTTC
14,TRBD1,TRBV27,TRBJ2-2,few,CASTWTGNTGELFF,TGTGCCAGCACCTGGACAGGGAACACCGGGGAGCTGTTTTTT
15,-,TRBV27,TRBJ2-5,many,CASSLTTNLQETQYF,TGTGCCAGCAGTTTAACGACTAACCTCCAAGAGACCCAGTACTTC